A selection of T cell receptor beta chains follows, all from one sample in a study of technical replicates of blood from a few donors. Clones were read by immunoSEQ multiplex PCR, and TCRdb kept only the in-frame ones, dropping some. The table lists about 74,000 clones, more than 85% of them singletons. Sequenced: T cells isolated from PBMCs. These receptors were taken from a human donor in good health. CDR3s include the opening cysteine and the closing phenylalanine or tryptophan. The D gene is left open where the match is weak. Rows may omit the clone size; those that give it use once, few, many or a size class.

size: -
J: TRBJ1-4
D: -
V: TRBV5-1
CDR3: CASTARGGVEKLFF
DNA: TGCGCCAGCACCGCCCGGGGAGGGGTTGAAAAACTGTTTTTT

size: -
J: TRBJ1-4
D: TRBD1
V: TRBV9
CDR3: CASSEQGEEKLFF
DNA: TGTGCCAGCAGCGAGCAGGGGGAAGAAAAACTGTTTTTT

size: -
J: TRBJ1-1
D: TRBD1
V: TRBV6-5
CDR3: CASSYSSRGQEAFF
DNA: TGTGCCAGCAGTTACTCGAGTAGGGGGCAAGAAGCTTTCTTT

size: -
J: TRBJ2-5
D: TRBD1
V: TRBV5-6
CDR3: CASSSAPARTGLGETQYF
DNA: TGTGCCAGCAGCTCGGCTCCTGCCCGGACAGGGCTGGGAGAGACCCAGTACTTC

size: -
J: TRBJ1-1
D: -
V: TRBV6-1
CDR3: CRVLGADRLDKAFF
DNA: TGTAGGGTCCTAGGGGCAGACAGGTTGGATAAAGCTTTCTTT

size: -
J: TRBJ1-2
D: TRBD1
V: TRBV10-3
CDR3: CAISESIGTGGLYGYTF
DNA: TGTGCCATCAGTGAGTCTATTGGGACAGGAGGATTGTATGGCTACACCTTC

size: -
J: TRBJ1-1
D: -
V: TRBV5-1
CDR3: CASSRPGGTEAFF
DNA: TGCGCCAGCAGCCGCCCGGGGGGCACTGAAGCTTTCTTT

size: -
J: TRBJ2-7
D: TRBD2
V: TRBV4-1
CDR3: CASSHKRGGSYEQYF
DNA: TGCGCCAGCAGCCACAAGCGGGGGGGCTCCTACGAGCAGTACTTC

size: once
J: TRBJ1-2
D: TRBD1
V: TRBV6-1
CDR3: CASSETDYEGAGYGYTF
DNA: TGTGCCAGCAGTGAAACCGATTATGAGGGGGCGGGCTATGGCTACACCTTC

size: -
J: TRBJ2-2
D: -
V: TRBV29-1
CDR3: CSVDSPNTGELFF
DNA: TGCAGCGTTGACTCCCCGAACACCGGGGAGCTGTTTTTT

size: once
J: TRBJ1-3
D: -
V: TRBV5-1
CDR3: CASSSGGGSTGNTIYF
DNA: TGCGCCAGCAGCTCCGGCGGGGGGTCGACTGGAAACACCATATATTTT

size: -
J: TRBJ2-7
D: TRBD2
V: TRBV11-3
CDR3: CASSPRTSGGGEQYF
DNA: TGTGCCAGCAGCCCTAGGACTAGCGGGGGAGGTGAGCAGTACTTC

size: few
J: TRBJ2-6
D: TRBD2
V: TRBV4-2
CDR3: CASSQASGRSGANVLTF
DNA: TGTGCCAGCAGCCAAGCAAGCGGGAGAAGTGGGGCCAACGTCCTGACTTTC

size: -
J: TRBJ2-7
D: TRBD1
V: TRBV29-1
CDR3: CSVEYQGGKYEQYF
DNA: TGCAGCGTTGAATACCAAGGGGGCAAGTACGAGCAGTACTTC

size: -
J: TRBJ2-7
D: -
V: TRBV10-1
CDR3: CASRQGSGDEQYF
DNA: TGCGCCAGCAGACAGGGCAGCGGGGACGAGCAGTACTTC

size: -
J: TRBJ2-3
D: -
V: TRBV6-5
CDR3: CATYGISSTDTQYF
DNA: TGTGCCACCTACGGGATCTCTAGCACAGATACGCAGTATTTT

size: -
J: TRBJ2-2
D: -
V: TRBV19
CDR3: CASSIDLGRTGELFF
DNA: TGTGCCAGTAGTATAGATCTGGGGAGAACCGGGGAGCTGTTTTTT

size: -
J: TRBJ1-5
D: -
V: TRBV28
CDR3: CATVWGGEWGNQPQHF
DNA: TGTGCCACCGTTTGGGGAGGTGAGTGGGGCAATCAGCCCCAGCATTTT

size: -
J: TRBJ1-6
D: TRBD1
V: TRBV18
CDR3: CASSPPPGQGERAWANFSPLHF
DNA: TGTGCCAGCTCACCACCACCGGGACAGGGTGAGAGGGCCTGGGCCAATTTTTCACCCCTCCACTTT

size: -
J: TRBJ2-5
D: TRBD2
V: TRBV6-5
CDR3: CASSYGVAGGPETQYF
DNA: TGTGCCAGCAGTTACGGGGTAGCGGGCGGGCCGGAGACCCAGTACTTC

size: -
J: TRBJ1-1
D: -
V: TRBV5-6
CDR3: CASSIGLEAFF
DNA: TGTGCCAGCAGCATCGGACTCGAAGCTTTCTTT

size: -
J: TRBJ1-2
D: -
V: TRBV6-1
CDR3: CASSDTGATYGYTF
DNA: TGTGCCAGCAGTGATACGGGAGCGACCTATGGCTACACCTTC

size: -
J: TRBJ2-7
D: -
V: TRBV25-1
CDR3: CASSEYMGGVVLYF
DNA: TGTGCCAGCAGTGAATATATGGGCGGGGTAGTACTGTACTTC

size: -
J: TRBJ1-1
D: -
V: TRBV7-2
CDR3: CASSLRQGSPASEAFF
DNA: TGTGCCAGCAGCTTAAGGCAGGGGTCCCCCGCCAGTGAAGCTTTCTTT

size: -
J: TRBJ1-4
D: TRBD1
V: TRBV9
CDR3: CASSVTGAGEKLFF
DNA: TGTGCCAGCAGCGTGACAGGGGCCGGTGAAAAACTGTTTTTT

size: once
J: TRBJ2-7
D: -
V: TRBV27
CDR3: CASRTRTGTRVYEQYF
DNA: TGTGCCAGTCGGACTAGGACCGGGACAAGGGTTTACGAGCAGTACTTC

size: few
J: TRBJ1-4
D: TRBD1
V: TRBV10-3
CDR3: CAISGGQPNEKLFF
DNA: TGTGCCATCAGTGGGGGACAGCCAAATGAAAAACTGTTTTTT

size: -
J: TRBJ2-2
D: -
V: TRBV30
CDR3: CAWSVYSSTGELFF
DNA: TGTGCCTGGAGTGTATACTCTAGCACCGGGGAGCTGTTTTTT

size: -
J: TRBJ2-7
D: -
V: TRBV7-9
CDR3: CASSTTEDSYEQYF
DNA: TGTGCCAGCAGCACGACTGAAGACTCCTACGAGCAGTACTTC

size: -
J: TRBJ2-7
D: -
V: TRBV14
CDR3: CASSQGATGSSYEQYF
DNA: TGTGCCAGCAGCCAGGGTGCAACGGGGAGCTCCTACGAGCAGTACTTC

size: -
J: TRBJ1-1
D: TRBD1
V: TRBV28
CDR3: CASRTDRGNLEAFF
DNA: TGTGCCAGCAGGACAGACAGGGGGAATCTTGAAGCTTTCTTT

size: -
J: TRBJ1-1
D: TRBD1
V: TRBV7-3
CDR3: CASSSGQGGYTEAFF
DNA: TGTGCCAGCAGCTCGGGACAGGGGGGTTACACTGAAGCTTTCTTT

size: -
J: TRBJ1-2
D: TRBD1
V: TRBV7-2
CDR3: CASSLSGQGWQGGYTF
DNA: TGTGCCAGCAGCTTATCGGGACAGGGTTGGCAGGGGGGCTACACCTTC

size: -
J: TRBJ1-3
D: -
V: TRBV7-8
CDR3: CASSLVELPSGNTIYF
DNA: TGTGCCAGCAGCTTAGTGGAGCTTCCCTCGGGAAACACCATATATTTT

size: -
J: TRBJ2-6
D: TRBD1
V: TRBV6-4
CDR3: CASSETGGSGANVLTF
DNA: TGTGCCAGCAGTGAGACAGGGGGCTCTGGGGCCAACGTCCTGACTTTC

size: once
J: TRBJ2-7
D: -
V: TRBV5-1
CDR3: CASSSNRVANHYEQYF
DNA: TGCGCCAGCAGCTCGAACAGGGTGGCTAACCACTACGAGCAGTACTTC

size: -
J: TRBJ2-7
D: -
V: TRBV15
CDR3: CATSGRESRSHEQYF
DNA: TGTGCCACCAGCGGCCGGGAAAGCAGGTCCCACGAGCAGTACTTC

size: -
J: TRBJ2-2
D: -
V: TRBV6-1
CDR3: CASSEAPRTGELFF
DNA: TGTGCCAGCAGTGAAGCCCCCAGGACCGGGGAGCTGTTTTTT

size: once
J: TRBJ1-2
D: -
V: TRBV5-4
CDR3: CASSATLLYGYTF
DNA: TGTGCCAGCAGCGCGACTCTCCTCTATGGCTACACCTTC

size: -
J: TRBJ2-6
D: -
V: TRBV7-2
CDR3: CASNRVSGANVLTF
DNA: TGTGCCAGCAACCGGGTGTCTGGGGCCAACGTCCTGACTTTC

size: -
J: TRBJ2-7
D: TRBD1
V: TRBV4-1
CDR3: CASSPGTGTYEQYF
DNA: TGCGCCAGCAGCCCTGGGACAGGGACCTACGAGCAGTACTTC

size: -
J: TRBJ1-2
D: TRBD1
V: TRBV19
CDR3: CASRGTGVVYGYTF
DNA: TGTGCCAGTAGAGGGACAGGGGTTGTCTATGGCTACACCTTC

size: once
J: TRBJ1-2
D: TRBD1
V: TRBV9
CDR3: CASSVATGPQGDYGYTF
DNA: TGTGCCAGCAGCGTAGCTACCGGCCCCCAGGGGGACTATGGCTACACCTTC

size: -
J: TRBJ2-7
D: TRBD1
V: TRBV10-2
CDR3: CASSRDRFYEQYF
DNA: TGCGCCAGCAGCCGGGACAGGTTCTACGAGCAGTACTTC

size: -
J: TRBJ2-1
D: -
V: TRBV7-9
CDR3: CASSLAGLLSYNEQFF
DNA: TGTGCCAGCAGCTTAGCGGGGCTCCTTTCCTACAATGAGCAGTTCTTC

size: once
J: TRBJ2-2
D: -
V: TRBV7-2
CDR3: CASSMSAMNTGELFF
DNA: TGTGCCAGCAGCATGAGCGCGATGAACACCGGGGAGCTGTTTTTT

size: -
J: TRBJ2-4
D: -
V: TRBV7-9
CDR3: CASSTSSLGNIQYF
DNA: TGTGCCAGCTCAACTAGCTCCTTGGGGAACATTCAGTACTTC

size: -
J: TRBJ1-5
D: -
V: TRBV25-1
CDR3: CASSDGGNQPQHF
DNA: TGTGCCAGCAGTGATGGGGGGAATCAGCCCCAGCATTTT

size: -
J: TRBJ1-5
D: TRBD1
V: TRBV5-1
CDR3: CASSLLPGQLDQPQHF
DNA: TGCGCCAGCAGCTTACTACCGGGACAGCTAGATCAGCCCCAGCATTTT

size: once
J: TRBJ1-6
D: -
V: TRBV7-2
CDR3: CASSLALGGSSPLHF
DNA: TGTGCCAGCAGCTTAGCGCTCGGGGGGAGTTCACCCCTCCACTTT

size: -
J: TRBJ1-1
D: -
V: TRBV5-1
CDR3: CASSTGRRSDTEAFF
DNA: TGCGCCAGCAGCACAGGACGGCGATCTGACACTGAAGCTTTCTTT

size: -
J: TRBJ2-7
D: -
V: TRBV6-5
CDR3: CASSSSGNTYEQYF
DNA: TGTGCCAGCAGTAGTAGCGGCAATACCTACGAGCAGTACTTC

size: once
J: TRBJ1-1
D: TRBD1
V: TRBV28
CDR3: CASSKDRVMNTEAFF
DNA: TGTGCCAGCAGCAAGGACAGGGTAATGAACACTGAAGCTTTCTTT

size: -
J: TRBJ1-2
D: -
V: TRBV4-1
CDR3: CASSQQGGYGYTF
DNA: TGCGCCAGCAGCCAACAGGGCGGCTATGGCTACACCTTC

size: -
J: TRBJ2-3
D: -
V: TRBV28
CDR3: CASSLTLGSTDTQYF
DNA: TGTGCCAGCAGTTTAACCCTGGGCAGCACAGATACGCAGTATTTT